The next 21 T cell receptor beta chains were all read from a single sample in a study of T-cell memory formation after mild COVID-19. One entry per CDR3 protein results from TCRdb running MiXCR on the 5' RACE reads. The table has about 560,000 distinct CDR3 sequences, over 15% seen once; the top ten hold 9.5% to 15%. The sequenced sample consisted of PBMCs or a T cell subset sorted from them (not recorded which). The receptors come from an adult woman who had mild COVID-19 (a few samples of this study predate the infection). Cell type and time point are not known.

This clonotype showed up just a few times. The CDR3: CASTTSSSYNSPLHF. The CDR3 nucleotides are TGTGCCAGCACCACGAGTAGCTCCTATAATTCACCCCTCCACTTT. The chain links TRBV6-5 to TRBJ1-6; D unresolved. The germline CDR1 and CDR2 sequences are MNHEY and SVGAGI. Trimming cost V 7 bases and J 0 bases, with 10 bases left between them. The CDR3 covers 15 residues.

This clonotype occurred a few times. The gene calls are TRBV4-1 and TRBJ1-4; 7 bases agree with TRBD1. Trimming took 2 bases from V and 5 from J; bases not matched to a gene: 14. This CDR3 region has 18 residues. In germline, CDR1 is MGHRA, CDR2 YSYEKL. The CDR3 bases are TGCGCCAGCAGCCAAAGGGGGCTTTCAATCCCGGGGAATGAAAAACTGTTTTTT. It translates to CASSQRGLSIPGNEKLFF.

This CDR3 reads CASSPRILGYEQYF. The DNA for the CDR3 is TGTGCCAGCAGTCCCCGTATTCTAGGCTACGAGCAGTACTTC. The gene calls are TRBV12-3 or TRBV12-4 and TRBJ2-7; the D is unclear. This CDR3 contains 14 residues. The V gene lost 5 bases and the J gene lost 3 bases, with 14 bases spanning the gap.

The chain has TRBV11-2 and TRBJ1-5; tentatively, D is TRBD1 (6 bases). Germline V gene data show CDR1 as SGHAT and CDR2 as FQNNGV. V dropped 5 bases and J dropped 6 bases, with 17 bases sitting between them. This CDR3 is built from 15 residues. The CDR3 DNA reads TGTGCCAGCAGCCCTGGGCGGGGGCTTGGTCAGCCCCAGCATTTT. This encodes CASSPGRGLGQPQHF.

The chain combines TRBV5-6 with TRBJ2-1; D gene unclear. Trimming removed 3 bases at V and 8 bases at J, with 9 bases between. The CDR3 runs to 12 residues. Germline CDR1 reads SGHDT; CDR2 reads YYEEEE. The CDR3 region is CASSSRHHEQFF. In DNA form, the CDR3 reads TGTGCCAGCAGCTCCCGACACCATGAGCAGTTCTTC.

J is TRBJ2-1 and V is TRBV12-2; the D segment call TRBD1 is taken from the table without a DNA check. TRBV12-2 is a pseudogene locus. The CDR3 runs to 17 residues. CDR3 DNA sequence: TGTGCAAGTCGGCTAGCGGGGGGGCCTCACTATGGCGATGAGCAGTTCTTC. It is translated as CASRLAGGPHYGDEQFF.

J is TRBJ2-1 and V is TRBV5-1; D ambiguous. Germline V gene data show CDR1 as SGHRS and CDR2 as YFSETQ. This CDR3 contains 12 residues. Deletions cut 2 bases from V and 8 bases from J, with 8 bases between. CDR3 protein: CASSFIGDEQFF. In DNA, the CDR3 is TGCGCCAGCAGCTTTATCGGTGATGAGCAGTTCTTC.

The rearrangement links TRBV24-1 to TRBJ2-1; no firm D call. With 3 bases removed from V and 0 bases from J, the gap between germline ends came to 14 bases. The CDR3 covers 17 residues. The germline V gene encodes CDR1 KGHDR and CDR2 SFDVKD. CDR3 sequence reads: CATSDRRTDSSYNEQFF. CDR3 nucleotides: TGTGCCACCAGTGATCGAAGGACGGATAGCTCCTACAATGAGCAGTTCTTC.

The J gene is TRBJ2-7, the V gene TRBV7-9, with D unresolved. CDR1 is SEHNR and CDR2 is FQNEAQ in the germline V gene (reference sequence). V shed 8 bases and J shed 4 bases, with 15 bases lying between them. The CDR3 is made up of 13 amino acids. Written as DNA, the CDR3 is TGTGCCAGCGACCAAACGGGCCTATACGAGCAGTACTTC. Translating gives CASDQTGLYEQYF.

This clonotype showed up just a few times. This chain connects TRBV12-3 or TRBV12-4 to TRBJ1-5; D remains ambiguous. CDR3 size: 17 residues. V was shortened by 5 bases and J by 3 bases, with 20 bases between the two germline ends. CDR3 DNA sequence: TGTGCCAGCAGTCACGGGTTAGTGGGCGGACTCAATCAGCCCCAGCATTTT. This gives the protein CASSHGLVGGLNQPQHF.

This clonotype was detected a few times. The chain combines TRBV30 with TRBJ1-3, with D maybe TRBD1 (5 bases). The CDR3 has 12 amino acids. The germline gives CDR1 GTSNPN, CDR2 SVGIG (reference sequence). V lost 3 bases and J lost 9, with 12 bases in between. CDR3 loop: CAWRDSGSTIYF. The CDR3, as DNA: TGTGCCTGGAGAGACTCAGGGAGCACCATATATTTT. The whole variable domain, filled in from reference TRBV30 and TRBJ1-3, reads SQTIHQWPATLVQPVGSPLSLECTVEGTSNPNLYWYRQAAGRGLQLLFYSVGIGQISSEVPQNLSASRPQDRQFILSSKKLLLSDSGFYLCAWRDSGSTIYFGEGSWLTVV.

The chain couples TRBV5-1 to TRBJ2-7; 9 bases line up with TRBD1. Germline assignment: CDR1 SGHRS and CDR2 YFSETQ. V dropped 5 bases and J dropped 1; count of bases not matched to a gene: 7. This CDR3 has 15 residues. The CDR3 nucleotides read TGCGCCAGCAGGGTCCGGGACAGGGCATCCTACGAGCAGTACTTC. It encodes CASRVRDRASYEQYF.

The chain combines TRBV7-9 with TRBJ1-1, with unresolved D. The CDR3 runs to 12 residues. The germline V gene encodes CDR1 SEHNR and CDR2 FQNEAQ (reference sequence). Between the trimmed V and J ends, which lost 5 bases and 5 bases, there was a span of 9 bases. CDR3 sequence reads: CASSAYLTEAFF. The CDR3 bases are TGTGCCAGCAGCGCGTATTTGACTGAAGCTTTCTTT.

V gene TRBV5-1 combines with J gene TRBJ1-1, with D maybe TRBD1 (5 bases). Between the trimmed V and J ends, which lost 6 bases and 1 base, there was a span of 13 bases. The length of the CDR3 is 14 residues. Per germline, CDR1 SGHRS and CDR2 YFSETQ. The CDR3 sequence: CASKQVVTNTEAFF. In nucleotides, the CDR3 is TGCGCCAGCAAACAGGTCGTGACGAACACTGAAGCTTTCTTT.

This clonotype was picked up a small number of times. The chain has TRBV20-1 and TRBJ2-7; 7 bases are shared with TRBD2. Germline-derived CDR1 and CDR2 are DFQATT and SNEGSKA (reference sequence). Trimming removed 3 bases from V and 3 bases from J; junction bases left unmatched: 8. The CDR3 extends over 14 amino acids. CDR3: CSARRLAEGYEQYF. The CDR3 DNA reads TGCAGTGCTAGGCGGCTAGCGGAGGGCTACGAGCAGTACTTC.

This clonotype was observed a few times. The chain joins TRBV29-1 to TRBJ2-1; a possible D gene is TRBD2 (6 bases). Germline CDR1 reads SQVTM; CDR2 reads ANQGSEA. This CDR3 region has 13 residues. Trimming pared 3 bases from V and 10 bases from J, leaving 16 bases between. The CDR3: CSVERWEEVEQFF. DNA of the CDR3: TGCAGCGTTGAGAGGTGGGAGGAGGTCGAGCAGTTCTTC.

The chain carries TRBV12-3 or TRBV12-4 and TRBJ2-3, with TRBD1 identical over 10 bases. The CDR3 loop spans 16 amino acids. V shed 6 bases, J shed 3 bases, and the junction held 9 bases outside the gene matches. The CDR3 here is CASSRRQGAVTDTQYF. CDR3 DNA: TGTGCCAGCAGCCGCAGACAGGGGGCGGTTACAGATACGCAGTATTTT.

The chain combines TRBV18 with TRBJ1-2; D remains unclear. The CDR3 contains 13 residues. Trimming cost V 5 bases and J 5 bases, with 12 bases left between them. Germline assignment: CDR1 KGHSH and CDR2 LQKENI. The CDR3 DNA is TGTGCCAGCTCATCCGCCGGCGCGTATGGCTACACCTTC. Residues: CASSSAGAYGYTF.

The table lists this clonotype with a few counts. V usage is TRBV7-2 and J usage is TRBJ2-4; 7 nucleotides match TRBD2. The CDR3 has 17 amino acids. Germline values: CDR1 SGHTA, CDR2 FQGNSA. Trimming at V came to 6 bases and at J to 0 bases, leaving 11 bases not matched to a gene. This chain's CDR3 is CASSPRAGLLAKNIQYF. Written as DNA, the CDR3 is TGTGCCAGCAGTCCTCGAGCGGGGCTTCTAGCCAAAAACATTCAGTACTTC.

This clonotype was observed a handful of times. This chain uses TRBV5-6 with TRBJ1-1; D remains ambiguous. CDR1 SGHDT and CDR2 YYEEEE come from the germline V gene. V was pared by 4 bases and J by 4 bases, with 8 bases between. This CDR3 spans 12 amino acids. CDR3 DNA: TGTGCCAGCAGCCCCTCGGGCACTGAAGCTTTCTTT. This codes for CASSPSGTEAFF.

To note about this clonotype: A much bigger clone sits one base away, suggesting this may be a read error. The chain couples TRBV7-6 to TRBJ1-5; weak D call: TRBD1 (5 bases). The germline V and J ends were trimmed by 5 bases and 1 base, with 15 bases remaining between them. In germline, CDR1 is SGHVS, CDR2 FNYEAQ. The CDR3 is made up of 16 amino acids. The CDR3 here is CASSALSGVSNQPQHF. The DNA of the CDR3 is TGTGCCAGCAGCGCCCTGTCGGGGGTAAGCAATCAGCCCCAGCATTTT.